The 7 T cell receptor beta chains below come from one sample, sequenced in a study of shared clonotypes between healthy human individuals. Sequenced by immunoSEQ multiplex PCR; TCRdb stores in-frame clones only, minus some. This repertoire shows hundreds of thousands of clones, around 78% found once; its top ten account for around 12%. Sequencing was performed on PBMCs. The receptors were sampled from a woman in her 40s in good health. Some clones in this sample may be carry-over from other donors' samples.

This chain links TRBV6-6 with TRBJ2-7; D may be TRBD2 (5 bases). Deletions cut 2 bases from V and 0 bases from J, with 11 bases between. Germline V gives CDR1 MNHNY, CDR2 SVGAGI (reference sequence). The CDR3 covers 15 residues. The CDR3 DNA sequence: TGTGCCAGCAGTTACGAGGGAGTGGTCTCCTACGAGCAGTACTTC. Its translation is CASSYEGVVSYEQYF.

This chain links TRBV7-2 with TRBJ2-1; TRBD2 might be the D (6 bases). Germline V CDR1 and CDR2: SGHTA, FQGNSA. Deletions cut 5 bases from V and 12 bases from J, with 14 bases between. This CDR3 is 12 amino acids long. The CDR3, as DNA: TGTGCCAGCAGCAAACTAGAGCGGGTGCAGTTCTTC. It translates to CASSKLERVQFF.

This CDR3 is CASSRGSGNEKLFF. DNA of the CDR3: TGTGCCAGCAGCCGGGGGTCCGGGAATGAAAAACTGTTTTTT. The chain recombines TRBV7-9 with TRBJ1-4, with a tentative D call TRBD1 (5 bases). Germline CDR1 and CDR2: SEHNR and FQNEAQ (reference sequence). The CDR3 runs to 14 residues. Trimming left V 5 bases short and J 5 bases short, with 12 bases between.

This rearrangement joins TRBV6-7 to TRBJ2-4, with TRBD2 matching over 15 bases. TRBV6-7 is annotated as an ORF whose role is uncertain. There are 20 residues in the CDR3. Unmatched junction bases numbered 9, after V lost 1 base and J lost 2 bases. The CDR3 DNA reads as TGTGCCAGCAGTTACTGGCCGAGGACTAGCGGGAGGGGGACCAAAAACATTCAGTACTTC. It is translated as CASSYWPRTSGRGTKNIQYF.

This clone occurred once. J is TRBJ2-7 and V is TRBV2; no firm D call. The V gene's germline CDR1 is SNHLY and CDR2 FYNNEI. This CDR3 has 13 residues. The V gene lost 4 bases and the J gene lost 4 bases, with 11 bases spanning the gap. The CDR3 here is CASSAGGPYEQYF. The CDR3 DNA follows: TGTGCCAGCAGTGCGGGCGGACCTTACGAGCAGTACTTC.

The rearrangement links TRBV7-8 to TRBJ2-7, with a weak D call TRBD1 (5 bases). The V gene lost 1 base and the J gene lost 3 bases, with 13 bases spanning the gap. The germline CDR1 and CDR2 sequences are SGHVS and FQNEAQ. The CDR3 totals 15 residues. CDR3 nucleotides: TGTGCCAGCAGCTTAGGGACATATACGGTCTACGAGCAGTACTTC. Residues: CASSLGTYTVYEQYF.

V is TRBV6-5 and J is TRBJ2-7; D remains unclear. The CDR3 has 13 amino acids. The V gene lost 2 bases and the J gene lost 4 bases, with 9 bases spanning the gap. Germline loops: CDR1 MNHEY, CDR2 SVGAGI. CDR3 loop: CASSYTTGYEQYF. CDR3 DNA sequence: TGTGCCAGCAGTTACACAACTGGGTACGAGCAGTACTTC.